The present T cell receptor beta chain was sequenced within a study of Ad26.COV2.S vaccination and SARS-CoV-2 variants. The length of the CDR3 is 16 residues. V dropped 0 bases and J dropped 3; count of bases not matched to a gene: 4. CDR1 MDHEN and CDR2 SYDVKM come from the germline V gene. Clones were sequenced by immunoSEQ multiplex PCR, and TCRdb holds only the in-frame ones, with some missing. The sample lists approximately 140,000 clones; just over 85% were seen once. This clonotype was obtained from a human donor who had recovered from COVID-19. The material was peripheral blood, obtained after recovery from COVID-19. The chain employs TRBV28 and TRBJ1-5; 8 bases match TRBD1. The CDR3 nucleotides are TGTGCCAGCAGTTTATGGCAGGGGGCGATCAATCAGCCCCAGCATTTT. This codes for CASSLWQGAINQPQHF. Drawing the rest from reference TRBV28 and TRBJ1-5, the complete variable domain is DVKVTQSSRYLVKRTGEKVFLECVQDMDHENMFWYRQDPGLGLRLIYFSYDVKMKEKGDIPEGYSVSREKKERFSLILESASTNQTSMYLCASSLWQGAINQPQHFGDGTRLSIL.